This T cell receptor beta chain stems from a study of T cell changes during pregnancy in multiple sclerosis. The data were produced by immunoSEQ multiplex PCR, yet TCRdb's version contains in-frame clones alone and is incomplete. The table shows about 36,000 clones, with around 91% occurring only once. This clone was seen a handful of times. The CDR3 contains 13 residues. Trimming stripped 5 bases from V and 8 bases from J, with 16 bases between. The germline gives CDR1 SGHNT, CDR2 YYREEE (reference sequence). This sample comprised CD4+ T cells from peripheral blood mononuclear cells, obtained in the second trimester of pregnancy. The TCR originated in a female donor in good health, enrolled as a control in a pregnancy study. The chain uses TRBV5-4 and TRBJ1-2; possible D gene TRBD1, 5 bases. Here the CDR3 DNA reads TGTGCCAGCAGGCGCCAGGGAATTCAGGGCTACACCTTC. Translated: CASRRQGIQGYTF. The full variable domain, completed using reference TRBV5-4 and TRBJ1-2, is ETGVTQSPTHLIKTRGQQVTLRCSSQSGHNTVSWYQQALGQGPQFIFQYYREEENGRGNFPPRFSGLQFPNYSSELNVNALELDDSALYLCASRRQGIQGYTFGSGTRLTVV.